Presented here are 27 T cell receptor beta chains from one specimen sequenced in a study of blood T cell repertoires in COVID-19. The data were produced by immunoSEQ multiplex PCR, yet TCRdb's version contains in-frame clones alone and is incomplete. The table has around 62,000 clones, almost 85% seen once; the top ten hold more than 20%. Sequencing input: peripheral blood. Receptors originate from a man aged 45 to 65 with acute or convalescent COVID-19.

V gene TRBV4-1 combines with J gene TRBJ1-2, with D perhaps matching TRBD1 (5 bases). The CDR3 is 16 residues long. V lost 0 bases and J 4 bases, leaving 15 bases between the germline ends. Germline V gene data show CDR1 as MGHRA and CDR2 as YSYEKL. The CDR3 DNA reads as TGCGCCAGCAGCCAAGAGCCTCAGGGTAATCGCTATGGCTACACCTTC. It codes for CASSQEPQGNRYGYTF.

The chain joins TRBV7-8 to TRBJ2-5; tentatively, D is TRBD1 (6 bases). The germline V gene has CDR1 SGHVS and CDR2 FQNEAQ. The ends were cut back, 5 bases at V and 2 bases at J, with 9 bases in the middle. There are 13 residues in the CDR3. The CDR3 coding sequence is TGTGCCAGCAGCGCTGACAGGCAAGAGACCCAGTACTTC. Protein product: CASSADRQETQYF. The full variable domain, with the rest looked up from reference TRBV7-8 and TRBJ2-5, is GAGVSQSPRYKVAKRGQDVALRCDPISGHVSLFWYQQALGQGPEFLTYFQNEAQLDKSGLPSDRFFAERPEGSVSTLKIQRTQQEDSAVYLCASSADRQETQYFGPGTRLLVL.

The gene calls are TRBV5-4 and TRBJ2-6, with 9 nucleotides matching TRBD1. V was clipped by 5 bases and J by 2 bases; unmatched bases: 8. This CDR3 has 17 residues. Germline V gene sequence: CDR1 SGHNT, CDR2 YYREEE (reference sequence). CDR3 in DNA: TGTGCCAGCAGATTACAGGGGGCTGGAGCTGGGGCCAACGTCCTGACTTTC. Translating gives CASRLQGAGAGANVLTF. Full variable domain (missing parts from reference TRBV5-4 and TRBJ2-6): ETGVTQSPTHLIKTRGQQVTLRCSSQSGHNTVSWYQQALGQGPQFIFQYYREEENGRGNFPPRFSGLQFPNYSSELNVNALELDDSALYLCASRLQGAGAGANVLTFGAGSRLTVL.

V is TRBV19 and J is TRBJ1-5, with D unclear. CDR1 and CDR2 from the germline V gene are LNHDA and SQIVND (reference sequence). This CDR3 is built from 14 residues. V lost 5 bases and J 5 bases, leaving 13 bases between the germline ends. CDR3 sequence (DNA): TGTGCCAGTAGTGGACGGGGAATGGATCAGCCCCAGCATTTT. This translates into CASSGRGMDQPQHF.

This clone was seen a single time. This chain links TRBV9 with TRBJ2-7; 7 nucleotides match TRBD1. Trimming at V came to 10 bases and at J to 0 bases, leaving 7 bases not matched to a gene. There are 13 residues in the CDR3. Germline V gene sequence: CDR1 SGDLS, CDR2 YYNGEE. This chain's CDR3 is CASSRDSSYEQYF. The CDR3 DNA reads TGTGCCTCGTCCCGGGACAGCTCCTACGAGCAGTACTTC.

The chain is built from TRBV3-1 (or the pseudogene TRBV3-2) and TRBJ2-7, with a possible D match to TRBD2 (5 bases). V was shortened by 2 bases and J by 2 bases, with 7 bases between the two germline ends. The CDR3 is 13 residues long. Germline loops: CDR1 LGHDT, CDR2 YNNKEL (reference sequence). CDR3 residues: CASSQRTPYEQYV. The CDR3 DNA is TGTGCCAGCAGCCAAAGGACTCCCTACGAGCAGTACGTC.

CDR3 sequence: CASSRSGSPGQGNQPQHF. For the CDR3, the DNA is TGTGCCAGCAGCCGCAGCGGTAGCCCGGGACAGGGCAATCAGCCCCAGCATTTT. The V call is TRBV4-2, the J call TRBJ1-5; 8 nucleotides align to TRBD1. V lost 4 bases and J lost 2; bases outside the gene matches: 13. Germline values: CDR1 LGHNA, CDR2 YNFKEQ. The CDR3 runs to 18 residues.

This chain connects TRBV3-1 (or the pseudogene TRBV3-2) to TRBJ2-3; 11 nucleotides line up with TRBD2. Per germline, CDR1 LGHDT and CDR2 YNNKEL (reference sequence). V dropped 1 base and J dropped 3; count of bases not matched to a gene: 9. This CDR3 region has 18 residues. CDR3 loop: CASSQGRASGGITDTQYF. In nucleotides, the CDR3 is TGTGCCAGCAGCCAAGGGAGGGCTAGCGGGGGGATTACAGATACGCAGTATTTT.

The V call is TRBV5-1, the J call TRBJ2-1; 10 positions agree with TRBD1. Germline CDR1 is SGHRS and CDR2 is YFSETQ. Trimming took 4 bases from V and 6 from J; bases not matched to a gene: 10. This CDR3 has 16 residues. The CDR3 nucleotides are TGCGCCAGCAGCGCACGACTGGGACAGGGGTTCAATGAGCAGTTCTTC. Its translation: CASSARLGQGFNEQFF. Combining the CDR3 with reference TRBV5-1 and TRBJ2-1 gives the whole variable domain KAGVTQTPRYLIKTRGQQVTLSCSPISGHRSVSWYQQTPGQGLQFLFEYFSETQRNKGNFPGRFSGRQFSNSRSEMNVSTLELGDSALYLCASSARLGQGFNEQFFGPGTRLTVL.

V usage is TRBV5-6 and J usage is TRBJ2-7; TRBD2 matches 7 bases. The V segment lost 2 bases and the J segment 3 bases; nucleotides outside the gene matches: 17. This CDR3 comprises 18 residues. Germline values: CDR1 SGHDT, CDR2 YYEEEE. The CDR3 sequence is CASSLTLFIGGGGYEQYV. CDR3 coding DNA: TGTGCCAGCAGCTTAACTCTTTTTATCGGCGGGGGAGGCTACGAGCAGTACGTC.

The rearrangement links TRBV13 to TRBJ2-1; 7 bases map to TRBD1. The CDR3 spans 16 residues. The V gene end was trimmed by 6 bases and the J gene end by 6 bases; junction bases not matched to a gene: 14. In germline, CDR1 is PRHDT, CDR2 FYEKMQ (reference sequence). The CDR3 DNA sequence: TGTGCCAGCAGTTTTAGTACGGGACAGAGTGCCAATGAGCAGTTCTTC. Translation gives CASSFSTGQSANEQFF. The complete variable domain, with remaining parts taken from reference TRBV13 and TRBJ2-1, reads AAGVIQSPRHLIKEKRETATLKCYPIPRHDTVYWYQQGPGQDPQFLISFYEKMQSDKGSIPDRFSAQQFSDYHSELNMSSLELGDSALYFCASSFSTGQSANEQFFGPGTRLTVL.

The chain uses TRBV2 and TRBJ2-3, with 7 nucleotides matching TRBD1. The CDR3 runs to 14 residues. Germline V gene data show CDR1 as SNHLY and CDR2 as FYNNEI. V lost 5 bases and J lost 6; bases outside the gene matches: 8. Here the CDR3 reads CASSRQGLSDTQYF. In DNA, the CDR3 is TGTGCCAGCAGTCGACAGGGCCTTTCGGATACGCAGTATTTT.

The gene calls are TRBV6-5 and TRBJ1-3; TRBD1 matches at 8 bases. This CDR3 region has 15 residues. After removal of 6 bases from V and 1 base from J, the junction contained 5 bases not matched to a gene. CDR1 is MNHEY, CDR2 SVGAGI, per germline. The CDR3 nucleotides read TGTGCCAGCAGATCTACAGGGGGATCTGGAAACACCATATATTTT. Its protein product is CASRSTGGSGNTIYF.

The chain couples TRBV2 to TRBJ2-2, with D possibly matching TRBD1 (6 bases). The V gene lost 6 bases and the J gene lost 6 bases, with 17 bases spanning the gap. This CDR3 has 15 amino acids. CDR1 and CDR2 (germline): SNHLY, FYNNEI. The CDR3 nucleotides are TGTGCCAGCAGAAAACAGGGTGGAGTATCCGGGGAGCTGTTTTTT. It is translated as CASRKQGGVSGELFF.

CDR3 sequence reads: CAISGTGGTQYF. DNA for the CDR3: TGTGCCATCAGTGGCACGGGGGGGACCCAGTACTTC. V is TRBV10-3 and J is TRBJ2-5; 7 nucleotides match TRBD2. The germline gives CDR1 ENHRY, CDR2 SYGVKD. The J segment lost 7 bases and the V segment lost 4 bases, leaving 3 bases of the junction unmatched. The CDR3 has 12 amino acids.

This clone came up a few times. CDR3 nucleotides: TGTGCCAGCAGTGACCACCTCAGGCCTTCCGGCTACACCTTC. Encoded protein: CASSDHLRPSGYTF. The chain uses TRBV2 and TRBJ1-2; D is unclear. Trimming shortened V by 3 bases and J by 8 bases, and 16 bases separated the two germline ends. This CDR3 has 14 residues. Germline V gene sequence: CDR1 SNHLY, CDR2 FYNNEI.

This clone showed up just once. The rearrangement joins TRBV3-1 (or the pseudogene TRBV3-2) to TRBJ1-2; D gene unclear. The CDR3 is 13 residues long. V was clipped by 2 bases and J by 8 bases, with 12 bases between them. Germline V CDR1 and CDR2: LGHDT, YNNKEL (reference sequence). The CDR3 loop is CASSQWNSEGYTF. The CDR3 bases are TGTGCCAGCAGCCAATGGAACAGTGAAGGCTACACCTTC.

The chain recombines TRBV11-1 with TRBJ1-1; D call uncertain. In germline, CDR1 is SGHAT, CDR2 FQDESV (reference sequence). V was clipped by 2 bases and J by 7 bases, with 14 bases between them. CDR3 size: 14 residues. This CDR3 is CASSLNTGSGEAFF. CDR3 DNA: TGTGCCAGCAGCTTAAACACCGGGAGCGGTGAAGCTTTCTTT.

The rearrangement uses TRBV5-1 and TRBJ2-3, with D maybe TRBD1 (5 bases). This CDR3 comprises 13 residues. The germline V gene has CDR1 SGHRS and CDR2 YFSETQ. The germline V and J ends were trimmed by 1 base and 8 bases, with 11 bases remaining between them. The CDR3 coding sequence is TGCGCCAGCAGCTTGCAGGGCCCTCCTACGCAGTATTTT. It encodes CASSLQGPPTQYF.

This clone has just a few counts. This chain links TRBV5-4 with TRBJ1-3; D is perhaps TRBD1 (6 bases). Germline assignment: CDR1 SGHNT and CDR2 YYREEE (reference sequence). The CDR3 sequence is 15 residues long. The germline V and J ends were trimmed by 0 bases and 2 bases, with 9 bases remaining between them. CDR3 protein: CASSLGRGAGNTIYF. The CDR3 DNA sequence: TGTGCCAGCAGCTTGGGCAGGGGCGCTGGAAACACCATATATTTT.

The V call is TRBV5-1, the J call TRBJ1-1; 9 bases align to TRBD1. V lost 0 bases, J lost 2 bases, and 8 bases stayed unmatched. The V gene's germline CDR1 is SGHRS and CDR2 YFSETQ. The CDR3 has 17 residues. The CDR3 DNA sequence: TGCGCCAGCAGCTTGGCGACAGGGGGTTCGATAAACACTGAAGCTTTCTTT. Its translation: CASSLATGGSINTEAFF.

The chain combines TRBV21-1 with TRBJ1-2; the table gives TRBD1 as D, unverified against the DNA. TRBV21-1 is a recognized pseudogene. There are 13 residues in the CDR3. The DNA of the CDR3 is TGTGCCAGCAGCAAACCGGGACAGGGTGGCTACACCTTC. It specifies CASSKPGQGGYTF.

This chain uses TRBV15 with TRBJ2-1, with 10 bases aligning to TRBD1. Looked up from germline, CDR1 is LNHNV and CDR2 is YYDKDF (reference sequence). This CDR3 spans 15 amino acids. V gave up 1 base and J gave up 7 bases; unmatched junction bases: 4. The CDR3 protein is CATSRGTGGWNEQFF. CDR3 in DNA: TGTGCCACCAGCAGAGGGACAGGGGGGTGGAATGAGCAGTTCTTC. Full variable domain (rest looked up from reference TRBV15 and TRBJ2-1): DAMVIQNPRYQVTQFGKPVTLSCSQTLNHNVMYWYQQKSSQAPKLLFHYYDKDFNNEADTPDNFQSRRPNTSFCFLDIRSPGLGDTAMYLCATSRGTGGWNEQFFGPGTRLTVL.

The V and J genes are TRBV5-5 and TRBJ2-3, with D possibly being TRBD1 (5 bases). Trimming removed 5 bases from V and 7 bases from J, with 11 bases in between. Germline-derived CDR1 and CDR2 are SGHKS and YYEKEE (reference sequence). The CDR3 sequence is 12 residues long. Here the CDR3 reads CASSPGYNTQYF. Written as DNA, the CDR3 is TGTGCCAGCAGTCCAGGGTACAATACGCAGTATTTT.

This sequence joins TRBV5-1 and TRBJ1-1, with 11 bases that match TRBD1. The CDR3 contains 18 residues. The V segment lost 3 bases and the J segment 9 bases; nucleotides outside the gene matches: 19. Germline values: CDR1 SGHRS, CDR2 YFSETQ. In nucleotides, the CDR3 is TGCGCCAGCAGCTCCGGAGATCGTCCGGGACAGGGGGTTATAAAAGCTTTCTTT. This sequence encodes CASSSGDRPGQGVIKAFF.

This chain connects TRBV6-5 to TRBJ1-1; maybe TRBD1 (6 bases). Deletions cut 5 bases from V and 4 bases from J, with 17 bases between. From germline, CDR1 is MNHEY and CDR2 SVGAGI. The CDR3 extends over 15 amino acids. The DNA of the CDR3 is TGTGCCAGCAGTAGCGGGGGGCGAATAGGCACTGAAGCTTTCTTT. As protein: CASSSGGRIGTEAFF.

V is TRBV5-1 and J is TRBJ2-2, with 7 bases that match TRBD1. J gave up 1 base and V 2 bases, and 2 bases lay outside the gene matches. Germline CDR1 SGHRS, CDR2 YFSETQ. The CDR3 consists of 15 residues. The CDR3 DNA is TGCGCCAGCAGCTTTGACAGGGAGAACACCGGGGAGCTGTTTTTT. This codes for CASSFDRENTGELFF.